One sample yielded the 12 T cell receptor beta chains listed below, sequenced in a study of monozygotic twins with inflammatory bowel disease. Following a re-call of the 5' RACE reads, TCRdb has one entry per CDR3 protein and lacks DNA. The sample has around 400,000 distinct CDR3 sequences; the top ten hold around 2.4%. Input material: blood. The origin of the receptors is a human donor with ulcerative colitis or Crohn's disease, or a healthy co-twin of an affected twin (not recorded which).

This chain uses TRBV20-1 with TRBJ2-7; as DNA is missing, the TRBD2 call by TCRdb cannot be tested. The CDR3 contains 15 residues. Germline values: CDR1 DFQATT, CDR2 SNEGSKA (reference sequence). CDR3 sequence reads: CSARDGRGSALEQYF.

The chain employs TRBV6-4 and TRBJ1-1. The CDR3 consists of 13 residues. Germline V gene sequence: CDR1 MRHNA, CDR2 SNTAGT. The CDR3 spells CASRDRPNTEAFF.

CDR3 in amino acids: CASTFGGASYEQYF. This chain joins TRBV12-3 or TRBV12-4 and TRBJ2-7. The CDR3 is made up of 14 amino acids.

The V call is TRBV5-5, the J call TRBJ2-4. The CDR3 length is 12 residues. Looked up from germline, CDR1 is SGHKS and CDR2 is YYEKEE (reference sequence). CDR3 loop: CATMGTKNIQYF.

V usage is TRBV2 and J usage is TRBJ1-1. This CDR3 is built from 12 residues. CDR1 is SNHLY, CDR2 FYNNEI, per germline. The CDR3 here is CASTAVNTEAFF.

This rearrangement joins TRBV4-2 to TRBJ2-2; the D call of TRBD1 rests on TCRdb alone, since no DNA is present to check it. There are 18 residues in the CDR3. The germline gives CDR1 LGHNA, CDR2 YNFKEQ. The CDR3 loop is CASSQPGTGGLHTGELFF.

J is TRBJ2-7 and V is TRBV12-3 or TRBV12-4; TCRdb designates TRBD1, a call that cannot be tested without DNA. This CDR3 region has 18 residues. CDR3 residues: CASSIDRGPTGRHYEQYF.

The CDR3 loop reads CASSLGTTSSYEQYF. V usage is TRBV4-3 and J usage is TRBJ2-7; TCRdb designates TRBD1, a call that cannot be tested without DNA. Germline CDR1 and CDR2: LGHNA and YSLEER. This CDR3 region has 15 residues.

This chain links TRBV2 with TRBJ1-2; TCRdb outputs TRBD1, but without DNA this stays unchecked. Germline V gives CDR1 SNHLY, CDR2 FYNNEI. The CDR3 sequence is 11 residues long. Here the CDR3 reads CASSVDRIYTF.

This rearrangement joins TRBV9 to TRBJ2-3. CDR1 and CDR2 from the germline V gene are SGDLS and YYNGEE. The CDR3 has 16 amino acids. CDR3 loop: CASSAQTSILTDTQYF.

This chain uses TRBV30 with TRBJ1-2. Germline CDR1 reads GTSNPN; CDR2 reads SVGIG (reference sequence). This CDR3 has 15 amino acids. CDR3: CAWSVQDRSQRGYTF.

The rearrangement joins TRBV6-5 to TRBJ2-5; with no DNA, the TCRdb D assignment of TRBD2 cannot be verified. Per germline, CDR1 MNHEY and CDR2 SVGAGI. The CDR3 is 16 amino acids. CDR3 sequence reads: CASSSLGAGYQETQYF.